Listed here are 31 T cell receptor beta chains from one sample, sequenced in a study of blood T cell repertoires in COVID-19. This table comes from immunoSEQ multiplex PCR, and its TCRdb copy is limited to in-frame clones, with some not included. The sample yields 100,000 to 150,000 clones, roughly 84% seen once. The sequenced material came from peripheral blood. Receptors originate from a woman aged 80 or over with acute or convalescent COVID-19.

The chain uses TRBV5-6 and TRBJ2-1, with TRBD1 as a possible D gene (6 bases). The CDR3 consists of 13 residues. V was pared by 0 bases and J by 9 bases, with 10 bases between. From germline, CDR1 is SGHDT and CDR2 YYEEEE. This chain's CDR3 is CASSLDRASEQFF. Written as DNA, the CDR3 is TGTGCCAGCAGCTTGGACAGGGCGAGTGAGCAGTTCTTC.

This chain connects TRBV15 to TRBJ1-5; TRBD1 matches 9 bases. The germline V gene encodes CDR1 LNHNV and CDR2 YYDKDF (reference sequence). The CDR3 consists of 15 residues. V dropped 11 bases and J dropped 7; count of bases not matched to a gene: 15. The CDR3 region is CAPISGTGIWQPQHF. In DNA, the CDR3 is TGTGCCCCAATTTCCGGGACAGGGATTTGGCAGCCCCAGCATTTT.

V usage is TRBV6-5 and J usage is TRBJ2-5; weak D call: TRBD1 (6 bases). The V gene lost 6 bases and the J gene lost 5 bases, with 13 bases spanning the gap. CDR3 length: 13 residues. Looked up from germline, CDR1 is MNHEY and CDR2 is SVGAGI. Here the CDR3 reads CASRLGQRETQYF. The CDR3 nucleotides read TGTGCCAGCAGACTCGGACAGAGGGAGACCCAGTACTTC.

The V call is TRBV4-2, the J call TRBJ1-1; tentatively, D is TRBD1 (6 bases). Per the germline V gene, CDR1 is LGHNA and CDR2 is YNFKEQ. V lost 8 bases and J 1 base, leaving 14 bases between the germline ends. This CDR3 is built from 14 residues. The CDR3 is CASGEMTGNTEAFF. Written as DNA, the CDR3 is TGTGCCAGCGGGGAAATGACAGGGAACACTGAAGCTTTCTTT.

The chain carries TRBV12-5 and TRBJ1-3; 7 bases map to TRBD1. The CDR3 extends over 14 amino acids. With 7 bases clipped from V and 0 bases from J, the junction kept 3 bases outside the gene matches. CDR1 and CDR2 (germline): LGHNT, FRNRAP. CDR3 loop: CASVDRDSGNTIYF. The CDR3 DNA follows: TGTGCTAGTGTAGACAGGGACTCTGGAAACACCATATATTTT.

The J gene is TRBJ1-5, the V gene TRBV6-5; D call uncertain. V was trimmed by 9 bases and J by 3 bases, leaving 6 bases between them. The length of the CDR3 is 11 residues. The germline V gene has CDR1 MNHEY and CDR2 SVGAGI. As DNA, the CDR3 is TGTGCCAGTCGACTCAATCAGCCCCAGCATTTT. The encoded protein is CASRLNQPQHF.

The rearrangement uses TRBV5-1 and TRBJ2-1; 10 positions match TRBD2. The CDR3 is 16 amino acids. Trimming removed 5 bases from V and 2 bases from J; junction bases left unmatched: 7. From germline, CDR1 is SGHRS and CDR2 YFSETQ. The chain's CDR3 is CASRSTSGDPYNEQFF. The CDR3 DNA sequence: TGCGCCAGCAGGTCTACTAGCGGGGATCCCTACAATGAGCAGTTCTTC. The entire variable domain, with the rest obtained from reference TRBV5-1 and TRBJ2-1, is as follows: KAGVTQTPRYLIKTRGQQVTLSCSPISGHRSVSWYQQTPGQGLQFLFEYFSETQRNKGNFPGRFSGRQFSNSRSEMNVSTLELGDSALYLCASRSTSGDPYNEQFFGPGTRLTVL.

The chain joins TRBV5-1 to TRBJ2-5, with TRBD2 matching 11 bases. The CDR3 sequence is 16 residues long. Germline V gene sequence: CDR1 SGHRS, CDR2 YFSETQ. V lost 3 bases, J lost 1 base, and 5 bases stayed unmatched. The CDR3 is CASSSGGLAVQETQYF. DNA of the CDR3: TGCGCCAGCAGCTCGGGGGGACTAGCGGTCCAAGAGACCCAGTACTTC.

The rearrangement uses TRBV3-1 (or the pseudogene TRBV3-2) and TRBJ2-3; 11 bases fit TRBD2. CDR3 length: 16 amino acids. The V gene's germline CDR1 is LGHDT and CDR2 YNNKEL (reference sequence). The V gene end was trimmed by 0 bases and the J gene end by 5 bases; junction bases not matched to a gene: 4. In nucleotides, the CDR3 is TGTGCCAGCAGCCAAGACGGCCTAGCGGGGGGAGATACGCAGTATTTT. It encodes CASSQDGLAGGDTQYF.

The chain couples TRBV11-2 to TRBJ2-1; no clear D. Germline values: CDR1 SGHAT, CDR2 FQNNGV. The V end was cut by 1 base, the J end by 7 bases, with 5 bases between. This CDR3 has 12 amino acids. The CDR3 region is CASSLGSNEQFF. The CDR3, as DNA: TGTGCCAGCAGCTTAGGTAGTAATGAGCAGTTCTTC. Filled out from reference TRBV11-2 and TRBJ2-1, the complete variable domain reads EAGVAQSPRYKIIEKRQSVAFWCNPISGHATLYWYQQILGQGPKLLIQFQNNGVVDDSQLPKDRFSAERLKGVDSTLKIQPAKLEDSAVYLCASSLGSNEQFFGPGTRLTVL.

This clone was seen only once. V and J are TRBV18 and TRBJ2-3; TRBD2 is a possible D gene (6 bases). The CDR3 is 13 amino acids. From germline, CDR1 is KGHSH and CDR2 LQKENI. The ends were cut back, 3 bases at V and 11 bases at J, with 15 bases in the middle. The CDR3 DNA follows: TGTGCCAGCTCACCTGTTCGCGGGGTGGAGCAGTATTTT. It yields the protein CASSPVRGVEQYF.

The chain employs TRBV4-2 and TRBJ2-7; a weak D match, TRBD2 (5 bases). Germline V gene lookup returns CDR1 LGHNA and CDR2 YNFKEQ. Trimming cost V 4 bases and J 4 bases, with 23 bases left between them. There are 17 residues in the CDR3. Here the CDR3 DNA reads TGTGCCAGCAGCCCGACGTGGTTTGTACGGACTCCTTACGAGCAGTACTTC. It yields the protein CASSPTWFVRTPYEQYF.

The chain joins TRBV18 to TRBJ1-3; D is undetermined. The CDR3 totals 14 residues. From germline, CDR1 is KGHSH and CDR2 LQKENI. The germline V and J ends were trimmed by 4 bases and 6 bases, with 13 bases remaining between them. This CDR3 reads CASSRREPENTIYF. The CDR3 nucleotides are TGTGCCAGCTCACGCCGGGAGCCCGAAAACACCATATATTTT.

The chain is built from TRBV11-2 and TRBJ1-1, with 8 bases lining up with TRBD1. Germline loops: CDR1 SGHAT, CDR2 FQNNGV. V shed 5 bases, J shed 7 bases, and the junction held 6 bases outside the gene matches. The CDR3 has 13 amino acids. This chain's CDR3 is CASSLTDRGEAFF. The CDR3, as DNA: TGTGCCAGCAGCCTTACCGACAGGGGTGAAGCTTTCTTT.

This chain links TRBV12-3 or TRBV12-4 with TRBJ2-7, with D possibly matching TRBD1 (5 bases). The CDR3 sequence is 12 residues long. Trimming took off 3 bases at V and 6 bases at J, with 9 bases between the two ends. CDR3: CASSLGRSEQYF. The CDR3 DNA sequence: TGTGCCAGCAGTTTGGGGCGGAGCGAGCAGTACTTC.

V gene TRBV2 combines with J gene TRBJ2-7; D unresolved. CDR1 and CDR2 (germline): SNHLY, FYNNEI. V shed 8 bases and J shed 3 bases, with 5 bases lying between them. The CDR3 totals 10 residues. CDR3 DNA sequence: TGTGCCAGCTCGGTCTACGAGCAGTACTTC. As protein: CASSVYEQYF. The full variable domain, in which reference TRBV2 and TRBJ2-7 provide the parts outside the CDR3, is EPEVTQTPSHQVTQMGQEVILRCVPISNHLYFYWYRQILGQKVEFLVSFYNNEISEKSEIFDDQFSVERPDGSNFTLKIRSTKLEDSAMYFCASSVYEQYFGPGTRLTVT.

Turning to this clone: This specimen includes other DNA sequences encoding the same CDR3. This rearrangement joins TRBV19 to TRBJ1-1; perhaps TRBD1 as D (6 bases). V was pared by 1 base and J by 1 base, with 7 bases between. The CDR3 contains 14 residues. Germline values: CDR1 LNHDA, CDR2 SQIVND (reference sequence). The CDR3: CASSIGTANTEAFF. The CDR3 DNA follows: TGTGCCAGTAGTATAGGGACAGCGAACACTGAAGCTTTCTTT.

This rearrangement joins TRBV4-2 to TRBJ2-1; D may correspond to TRBD1 or TRBD2 (5 bases each). Between the trimmed V and J ends, which lost 5 bases and 9 bases, there was a span of 5 bases. CDR3 length: 10 residues. Germline CDR1 is LGHNA and CDR2 is YNFKEQ. The CDR3 reads CASSGGEQFF. The DNA for the CDR3 is TGTGCCAGCAGCGGGGGTGAGCAGTTCTTC.

This clone appeared many times. The chain employs TRBV4-1 and TRBJ1-5; maybe TRBD1 (5 bases). This CDR3 is built from 17 residues. Germline-derived CDR1 and CDR2 are MGHRA and YSYEKL. V shed 1 base and J shed 1 base, with 14 bases lying between them. CDR3 in amino acids: CASSQVDMGFSNQPQHF. The CDR3 nucleotides read TGCGCCAGCAGCCAAGTGGACATGGGGTTCAGCAATCAGCCCCAGCATTTT.

J is TRBJ1-3 and V is TRBV9; no clear D gene. Trimming pared 4 bases from V and 0 bases from J, leaving 11 bases between. Germline lookup yields CDR1 SGDLS and CDR2 YYNGEE. This CDR3 has 15 residues. The CDR3 nucleotides are TGTGCCAGCAGCAACCTATTAAGCTCTGGAAACACCATATATTTT. This encodes CASSNLLSSGNTIYF.

A few counts support this clone. V is TRBV6-6 and J is TRBJ2-5, with D possibly being TRBD2 (6 bases). The CDR3 spans 15 residues. Germline CDR1 reads MNHNY; CDR2 reads SVGAGI (reference sequence). Trimming pared 0 bases from V and 2 bases from J, leaving 10 bases between. CDR3 sequence reads: CASSYSGGTQETQYF. In nucleotides, the CDR3 is TGTGCCAGCAGTTACTCGGGCGGGACTCAAGAGACCCAGTACTTC.

V and J are TRBV7-2 and TRBJ1-2, with TRBD1 as a possible D gene (5 bases). Trimming removed 3 bases from V and 9 bases from J, with 14 bases in between. The CDR3 sequence is 13 residues long. Germline CDR1 reads SGHTA; CDR2 reads FQGNSA. CDR3 in amino acids: CASSLGLRRSYTF. CDR3 nucleotide sequence: TGTGCCAGCAGCTTGGGACTGAGAAGGAGCTACACCTTC. Full variable domain (outside the CDR3, taken from reference TRBV7-2 and TRBJ1-2): GAGVSQSPSNKVTEKGKDVELRCDPISGHTALYWYRQSLGQGLEFLIYFQGNSAPDKSGLPSDRFSAERTGGSVSTLTIQRTQQEDSAVYLCASSLGLRRSYTFGSGTRLTVV.

The rearrangement links TRBV6-5 to TRBJ1-5; possible D gene TRBD1, 6 bases. V was trimmed by 0 bases and J by 9 bases, leaving 6 bases between them. There are 12 residues in the CDR3. CDR1 is MNHEY, CDR2 SVGAGI, per germline. The CDR3: CASSYSGGPQHF. The DNA of the CDR3 is TGTGCCAGCAGTTACTCAGGGGGGCCCCAGCATTTT.

The chain recombines TRBV9 with TRBJ2-3; 10 positions match TRBD1. Per the germline V gene, CDR1 is SGDLS and CDR2 is YYNGEE. The CDR3 has 15 residues. V dropped 2 bases and J dropped 4; count of bases not matched to a gene: 4. The CDR3 loop reads CASSVTDRGADTQYF. The CDR3 coding sequence is TGTGCCAGCAGCGTCACGGACAGGGGGGCAGATACGCAGTATTTT. The variable domain in full, with the rest retrieved from reference TRBV9 and TRBJ2-3, is DSGVTQTPKHLITATGQRVTLRCSPRSGDLSVYWYQQSLDQGLQFLIQYYNGEERAKGNILERFSAQQFPDLHSELNLSSLELGDSALYFCASSVTDRGADTQYFGPGTRLTVL.

The CDR3 DNA sequence: TGTGCCAGCAGCCAAGAGAGTGGGCGCACTGAAGCTTTCTTT. Translation: CASSQESGRTEAFF. V gene TRBV4-2 combines with J gene TRBJ1-1; no definite D call. CDR1 is LGHNA, CDR2 YNFKEQ, per germline. V was trimmed by 0 bases and J by 4 bases, leaving 9 bases between them. CDR3 length equals 14 residues.

The V and J genes are TRBV5-6 and TRBJ1-1; 9 bases agree with TRBD1. From germline, CDR1 is SGHDT and CDR2 YYEEEE. This CDR3 region has 15 residues. V shed 0 bases and J 7 bases; nucleotides not matched to a gene: 7. The CDR3 nucleotides read TGTGCCAGCAGCTTGGCCCCTACAGGGGGCGGTGAAGCTTTCTTT. It translates to CASSLAPTGGGEAFF.

The chain couples TRBV9 to TRBJ2-2, with D perhaps matching TRBD2 (5 bases). This CDR3 spans 14 amino acids. Germline V gives CDR1 SGDLS, CDR2 YYNGEE. The V gene lost 4 bases and the J gene lost 5 bases, with 12 bases spanning the gap. The chain's CDR3 is CASSLQTGTGELFF. CDR3 DNA: TGTGCCAGCAGCCTACAGACGGGAACCGGGGAGCTGTTTTTT.

This chain links TRBV19 with TRBJ2-7; 10 positions match TRBD1. The V and J ends lost 6 bases and 6 bases, in that order; junction bases with no gene match: 11. Germline values: CDR1 LNHDA, CDR2 SQIVND (reference sequence). This CDR3 has 15 residues. This CDR3 reads CASRGPGQGRIEQYF. The DNA for the CDR3 is TGTGCCAGTAGGGGACCGGGACAGGGGAGGATCGAGCAGTACTTC.

The chain uses TRBV7-2 and TRBJ1-5, with D possibly TRBD1 on 6 matching bases. Per germline, CDR1 SGHTA and CDR2 FQGNSA. V was cut by 1 base and J by 2 bases, with 15 bases left in between. This CDR3 is 17 amino acids long. CDR3 loop: CASSLGPGAGGNQPQHF. DNA for the CDR3: TGTGCCAGCAGCTTAGGACCAGGGGCTGGGGGCAATCAGCCCCAGCATTTT.

The chain couples TRBV19 to TRBJ2-1; D might be TRBD2 (6 bases). V lost 5 bases and J lost 7, with 15 bases in between. Germline CDR1 LNHDA, CDR2 SQIVND (reference sequence). This CDR3 spans 14 amino acids. Here the CDR3 reads CASSLAAGNNEQFF. CDR3 nucleotide sequence: TGTGCCAGTAGTTTAGCGGCAGGGAATAATGAGCAGTTCTTC. Based on the CDR3 plus reference TRBV19 and TRBJ2-1, the full variable domain is DGGITQSPKYLFRKEGQNVTLSCEQNLNHDAMYWYRQDPGQGLRLIYYSQIVNDFQKGDIAEGYSVSREKKESFPLTVTSAQKNPTAFYLCASSLAAGNNEQFFGPGTRLTVL.

This chain uses TRBV28 with TRBJ1-2; 10 bases match TRBD1. The germline gives CDR1 MDHEN, CDR2 SYDVKM. This CDR3 contains 16 residues. With V trimmed by 3 bases and J by 6 bases, 10 bases remained unmatched. CDR3 sequence (DNA): TGTGCCAGCAGTTTTAGAGGGGCAGACAGGGGGCATGGCTACACCTTC. This codes for CASSFRGADRGHGYTF.